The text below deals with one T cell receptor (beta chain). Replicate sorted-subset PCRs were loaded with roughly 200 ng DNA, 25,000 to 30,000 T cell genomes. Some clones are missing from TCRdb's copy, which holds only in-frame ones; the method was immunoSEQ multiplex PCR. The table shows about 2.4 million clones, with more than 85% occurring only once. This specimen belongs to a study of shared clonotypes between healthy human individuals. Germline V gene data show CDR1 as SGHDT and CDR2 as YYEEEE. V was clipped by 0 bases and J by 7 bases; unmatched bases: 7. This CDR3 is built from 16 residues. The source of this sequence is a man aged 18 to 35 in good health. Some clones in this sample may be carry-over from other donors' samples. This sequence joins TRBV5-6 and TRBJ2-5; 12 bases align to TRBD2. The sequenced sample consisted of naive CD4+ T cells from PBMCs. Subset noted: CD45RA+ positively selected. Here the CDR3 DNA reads TGTGCCAGCAGCTTGGGGGGACTAGCGGGTAGGGTGACCCAGTACTTC. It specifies CASSLGGLAGRVTQYF. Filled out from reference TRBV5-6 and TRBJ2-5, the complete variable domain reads DAGVTQSPTHLIKTRGQQVTLRCSPKSGHDTVSWYQQALGQGPQFIFQYYEEEERQRGNFPDRFSGHQFPNYSSELNVNALLLGDSALYLCASSLGGLAGRVTQYFGPGTRLLVL.